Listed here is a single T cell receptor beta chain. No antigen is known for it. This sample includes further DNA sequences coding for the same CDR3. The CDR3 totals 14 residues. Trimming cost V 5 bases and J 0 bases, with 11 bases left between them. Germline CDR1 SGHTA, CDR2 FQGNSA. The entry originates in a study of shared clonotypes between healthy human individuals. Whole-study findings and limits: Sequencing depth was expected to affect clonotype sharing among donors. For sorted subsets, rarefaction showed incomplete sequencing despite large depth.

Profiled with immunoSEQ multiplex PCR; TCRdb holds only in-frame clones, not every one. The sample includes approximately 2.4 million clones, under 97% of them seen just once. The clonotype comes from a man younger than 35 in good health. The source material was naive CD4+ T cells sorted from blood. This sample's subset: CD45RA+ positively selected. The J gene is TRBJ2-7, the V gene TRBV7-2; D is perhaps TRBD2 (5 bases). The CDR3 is CASSLPGSSYEQYF. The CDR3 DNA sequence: TGTGCCAGCAGCCTCCCGGGGAGCTCCTACGAGCAGTACTTC.